This TCR beta chain is from a study of cytomegalovirus exposure and HLA in healthy donors. Notes on the study in general: Later on, an analysis found that several of the most significant clusters appeared to be linked to common viral pathogens, which included parvovirus B19. A later analysis linked 15,000 to 20,000 TCR beta sequences to HLA alleles at 0.05 false discovery rate. Later analysis suggested most CMV-associated TCR beta chains were HLA-restricted.

This clone was picked up one time. Its antigen remains unidentified. Trimming cost V 5 bases and J 2 bases, with 8 bases left between them. The germline V gene encodes CDR1 SQVTM and CDR2 ANQGSEA. The CDR3 is made up of 12 amino acids. 13 Jbeta primers and 60 Vbeta primers were used for the PCR. Using immunoSEQ multiplex PCR, the repertoire was profiled, and TCRdb retains in-frame clones only, with some absent. The sample holds about 110,000 clones, approximately 58% seen once. The V and J genes are TRBV29-1 and TRBJ2-3; perhaps TRBD2 as D (5 bases). The receptor was isolated from a woman aged 30 to 39 in good health and CMV-seronegative. The sample taken for sequencing was PBMCs. DNA of the CDR3: TGCAGCGTTCTGCGGGCCACAGATACGCAGTATTTT. This gives the protein CSVLRATDTQYF.